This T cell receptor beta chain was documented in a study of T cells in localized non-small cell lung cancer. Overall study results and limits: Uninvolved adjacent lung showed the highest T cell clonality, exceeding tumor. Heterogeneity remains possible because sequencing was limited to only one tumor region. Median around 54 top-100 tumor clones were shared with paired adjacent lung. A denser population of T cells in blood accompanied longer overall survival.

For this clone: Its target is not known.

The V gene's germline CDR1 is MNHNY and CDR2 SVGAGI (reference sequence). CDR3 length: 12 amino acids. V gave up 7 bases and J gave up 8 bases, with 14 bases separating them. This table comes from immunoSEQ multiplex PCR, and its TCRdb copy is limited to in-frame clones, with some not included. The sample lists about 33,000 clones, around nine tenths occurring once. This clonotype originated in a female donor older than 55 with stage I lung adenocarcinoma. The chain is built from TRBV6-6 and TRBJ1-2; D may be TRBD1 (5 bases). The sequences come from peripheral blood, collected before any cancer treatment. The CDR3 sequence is CASTRGKGGYTF. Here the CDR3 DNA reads TGTGCCAGCACCCGAGGGAAGGGGGGCTACACCTTC.